Shown below are 20 T cell receptor beta chains from a single sample sequenced in a study of shared clonotypes between healthy human individuals. Produced via immunoSEQ multiplex PCR; TCRdb's table is partial and in-frame only. The sample has around 500,000 clones, over 65% seen once. The sample comprised PBMCs. The receptors originated from a woman in her 40s in good health. Some clones in this sample may be carry-over from other donors' samples.

The chain joins TRBV5-4 to TRBJ2-5; TRBD2 might be the D (6 bases). CDR1 and CDR2 from the germline V gene are SGHNT and YYREEE (reference sequence). The V gene lost 4 bases and the J gene lost 4 bases, with 14 bases spanning the gap. The CDR3 sequence is 14 residues long. Written as DNA, the CDR3 is TGTGCCAGCAGCCTGGCATCCGGGGGAGAGACCCAGTACTTC. Amino acid sequence: CASSLASGGETQYF.

This clone was observed at least ten times. This rearrangement joins TRBV7-9 to TRBJ1-1, with 9 bases lining up with TRBD1. Germline CDR1 reads SEHNR; CDR2 reads FQNEAQ (reference sequence). This CDR3 region has 14 residues. V lost 5 bases to trimming and J lost 4 bases; unmatched junction nucleotides: 5. CDR3 in amino acids: CASSITGGGTEAFF. As DNA, the CDR3 is TGTGCCAGCAGCATTACAGGGGGCGGCACTGAAGCTTTCTTT.

Remarks on this clone: With a far larger clone one base away, a read error is the likely cause. This sample includes further DNA sequences coding for the same CDR3. The CDR3 bases are TGTGCCAGTTCACTTGCGGGAGAAACAGATACGCAGTATTTT. Its translation is CASSLAGETDTQYF. The chain is built from TRBV6-4 and TRBJ2-3, with 7 bases fitting TRBD2. From germline, CDR1 is MRHNA and CDR2 SNTAGT. Losses at the gene ends were 9 bases for V and 3 bases for J; bases not matched to a gene: 9. This CDR3 has 14 residues.

The J gene is TRBJ2-3, the V gene TRBV6-5, with 7 bases aligning to TRBD1. Looked up from germline, CDR1 is MNHEY and CDR2 is SVGAGI. This CDR3 is 15 amino acids long. The V segment lost 2 bases and the J segment 0 bases; nucleotides outside the gene matches: 2. The CDR3 here is CASSYGDSSTDTQYF. The CDR3 DNA reads as TGTGCCAGCAGTTACGGGGACAGTAGCACAGATACGCAGTATTTT.

The chain combines TRBV28 with TRBJ1-4; TRBD1 aligns across 9 bases. V dropped 6 bases and J dropped 6; count of bases not matched to a gene: 5. The length of the CDR3 is 14 residues. Germline assignment: CDR1 MDHEN and CDR2 SYDVKM. CDR3 region: CASRPDRGYEKLFF. Here the CDR3 DNA reads TGTGCCAGCAGACCAGACAGGGGGTATGAAAAACTGTTTTTT.

The CDR3, as DNA: TGTGCCATCAGGGGACAGGGGGTACCAGATACGCAGTATTTT. The encoded protein is CAIRGQGVPDTQYF. The V and J genes are TRBV10-3 and TRBJ2-3, with 11 bases fitting TRBD1. CDR3 length: 14 amino acids. Germline assignment: CDR1 ENHRY and CDR2 SYGVKD. V lost 6 bases to trimming and J lost 4 bases; unmatched junction nucleotides: 3.

This chain connects TRBV11-2 to TRBJ2-7; 7 bases fit TRBD1. V was clipped by 5 bases and J by 2 bases; unmatched bases: 9. The CDR3 has 15 residues. Germline assignment: CDR1 SGHAT and CDR2 FQNNGV. DNA for the CDR3: TGTGCCAGCAGCGTGGCCGGGACAGACCCCTACGAGCAGTACTTC. The encoded protein is CASSVAGTDPYEQYF.

This clone came up once. The chain couples TRBV4-2 to TRBJ2-3; possibly TRBD2 for D (6 bases). The V end was cut by 2 bases, the J end by 4 bases, with 13 bases between. This CDR3 comprises 15 residues. From germline, CDR1 is LGHNA and CDR2 YNFKEQ. The CDR3 loop is CASSQQRLDADTQYF. The CDR3 DNA follows: TGTGCCAGCAGCCAACAACGACTAGACGCAGATACGCAGTATTTT.

This chain joins TRBV6-1 and TRBJ2-4; D is unresolved. Germline V lookup: CDR1 MNHNS, CDR2 SASEGT. The CDR3 contains 13 residues. With 6 bases removed from V and 7 bases from J, the gap between germline ends came to 13 bases. The chain's CDR3 is CASRRDNGNIQYF. CDR3 sequence (DNA): TGTGCCAGCAGGAGAGACAATGGTAACATTCAGTACTTC.

V usage is TRBV4-2 and J usage is TRBJ2-2; D is undetermined. The CDR3 has 14 residues. V was pared by 0 bases and J by 4 bases, with 6 bases between. The germline CDR1 and CDR2 sequences are LGHNA and YNFKEQ. CDR3 region: CASSQDGVTGELFF. CDR3 nucleotide sequence: TGTGCCAGCAGCCAAGATGGGGTCACCGGGGAGCTGTTTTTT.

The sample holds a few counts of this clone. In DNA, the CDR3 is TGCAGCGTGGACAGGGGTGACACTGAAGCTTTCTTT. Protein: CSVDRGDTEAFF. J is TRBJ1-1 and V is TRBV29-1; 9 nucleotides align to TRBD1. Germline lookup yields CDR1 SQVTM and CDR2 ANQGSEA. The CDR3 is 12 amino acids. With V trimmed by 6 bases and J by 3 bases, 2 bases remained unmatched.

The chain combines TRBV13 with TRBJ1-1; 7 positions match TRBD1. The CDR3 runs to 16 residues. Per the germline V gene, CDR1 is PRHDT and CDR2 is FYEKMQ (reference sequence). With 4 bases clipped from V and 5 bases from J, the junction kept 13 bases outside the gene matches. CDR3 coding DNA: TGTGCCAGCAGCTCCCACCGACGGAGGGGGCGAACTGAAGCTTTCTTT. Protein product: CASSSHRRRGRTEAFF.

This clone was detected only a few times. This chain connects TRBV4-3 to TRBJ2-4, with D tentatively TRBD2 (5 bases). CDR3 size: 15 residues. CDR1 and CDR2 from the germline V gene are LGHNA and YSLEER. Between the trimmed V and J ends, which lost 4 bases and 0 bases, there was a span of 10 bases. The CDR3 DNA follows: TGCGCCAGCAGCCGCCTGGGAGTAGCCAAAAACATTCAGTACTTC. This gives the protein CASSRLGVAKNIQYF.

V gene TRBV10-3 combines with J gene TRBJ2-1; no clear D gene. CDR1 and CDR2 (germline): ENHRY, SYGVKD. This CDR3 is built from 16 residues. Trimming left V 0 bases short and J 0 bases short, with 9 bases between. The CDR3 DNA sequence: TGTGCCATCAGTGAGTCGATGACCGGCTCCTACAATGAGCAGTTCTTC. It specifies CAISESMTGSYNEQFF.

Notes on this clone: A far larger clone is just one base off, so this is likely a read error. The rearrangement uses TRBV11-2 and TRBJ2-1; 8 bases are a match to TRBD2. The CDR3 is made up of 15 amino acids. The germline V gene has CDR1 SGHAT and CDR2 FQNNGV. The V gene end was trimmed by 5 bases and the J gene end by 4 bases; junction bases not matched to a gene: 7. This CDR3 reads CASSVQAGEYNEQFF. CDR3 DNA: TGTGCCAGCAGCGTGCAAGCGGGAGAATACAATGAGCAGTTCTTC.

This clone was seen a single time. The J gene is TRBJ2-1, the V gene TRBV27; a weak D match, TRBD1 (6 bases). Germline CDR1 MNHEY, CDR2 SMNVEV (reference sequence). The CDR3 consists of 13 residues. Trimming removed 2 bases from V and 8 bases from J, with 10 bases in between. The CDR3 loop reads CASSLEGDDEQFF. CDR3 sequence (DNA): TGTGCCAGCAGTTTAGAGGGGGACGATGAGCAGTTCTTC.

This sequence joins TRBV29-1 and TRBJ1-1; the D is unclear. V gave up 4 bases and J gave up 8 bases, with 8 bases separating them. The CDR3 is 10 amino acids. CDR1 SQVTM and CDR2 ANQGSEA come from the germline V gene. CDR3: CSVVVSEAFF. DNA for the CDR3: TGCAGCGTTGTTGTAAGCGAAGCTTTCTTT.

This rearrangement joins TRBV4-1 to TRBJ2-1; the match to TRBD2 covers 7 bases. The germline CDR1 and CDR2 sequences are MGHRA and YSYEKL. The CDR3 runs to 16 residues. V lost 1 base and J lost 5; bases outside the gene matches: 8. The DNA for the CDR3 is TGCGCCAGCAGCCAAGGATGGGGGGGAGTTAACAATGAGCAGTTCTTC. It specifies CASSQGWGGVNNEQFF.

The chain uses TRBV28 and TRBJ2-7; TRBD1 matches at 9 bases. V was clipped by 5 bases and J by 3 bases; unmatched bases: 8. The CDR3 length is 15 residues. CDR1 is MDHEN and CDR2 is SYDVKM in the germline V gene. The CDR3 sequence: CASSPSPGQGYEQYF. As DNA, the CDR3 is TGTGCCAGCAGTCCTTCCCCGGGACAGGGCTACGAGCAGTACTTC.

This clone was observed a single time. V is TRBV6-5 and J is TRBJ2-7; tentatively, D is TRBD2 (5 bases). Germline CDR1 is MNHEY and CDR2 is SVGAGI. Trimming shortened V by 8 bases and J by 3 bases, and 11 bases separated the two germline ends. CDR3 length: 12 residues. In DNA, the CDR3 is TGTGCCAGCTCCCTCGGGAACTACGAGCAGTACTTC. This sequence encodes CASSLGNYEQYF.